What follows are 27 T cell receptor beta chains derived from one specimen sequenced in a study of blood T cells in healthy people across ages. The use of a sample-barcoded 5' primer and a J-beta primer mix characterized a second PCR of about 6 to 12 cycles. Via MiXCR, TCRdb re-called the 5' RACE reads, giving one row per CDR3 protein. The table records more than 800,000 distinct CDR3 sequences, under 35% of them present only once. The sample taken for sequencing was blood. The receptor source for this set is a woman older than 75 in good health.

This rearrangement joins TRBV30 to TRBJ2-1; TRBD2 might be the D (7 bases). CDR3 size: 12 residues. The germline gives CDR1 GTSNPN, CDR2 SVGIG (reference sequence). Deletions cut 1 base from V and 8 bases from J, with 9 bases between. The CDR3 protein is CAWSEGGDEQFF. The DNA of the CDR3 is TGTGCCTGGAGTGAGGGGGGGGATGAGCAGTTCTTC.

The V and J genes are TRBV11-2 and TRBJ1-2; 8 bases are shared with TRBD1. The CDR3 loop spans 22 amino acids. Trimming removed 4 bases from V and 8 bases from J; junction bases left unmatched: 33. Germline CDR1 and CDR2: SGHAT and FQNNGV. This chain's CDR3 is CASSSEDREEFEYIWGKNGYTF. The DNA for the CDR3 is TGTGCCAGCAGCTCTGAGGACAGGGAAGAATTTGAATACATATGGGGGAAGAACGGCTACACCTTC.

This clonotype was seen at least ten times. The V call is TRBV7-2, the J call TRBJ2-1; D unresolved. The CDR3 runs 14 residues. Germline CDR1 and CDR2: SGHTA and FQGNSA. The V end lost 1 base, the J end lost 7 bases, and 11 bases lay between the germline ends. CDR3 region: CASSLDIEPNEQFF. Written as DNA, the CDR3 is TGTGCCAGCAGCTTAGACATTGAACCTAATGAGCAGTTCTTC.

This clonotype was detected ten times or more. The chain carries TRBV7-2 and TRBJ1-5; TRBD1 might be the D (6 bases). The CDR3 extends over 14 amino acids. CDR1 and CDR2 (germline): SGHTA, FQGNSA. V was trimmed by 4 bases and J by 7 bases, leaving 14 bases between them. The CDR3 coding sequence is TGTGCCAGCAGCTGGAGGGGGGTAGGACAGCCCCAGCATTTT. It encodes CASSWRGVGQPQHF.

This clonotype was counted between two and nine times. This chain links TRBV6-4 with TRBJ1-2; the D is unclear. The CDR3 contains 15 residues. The V end was cut by 8 bases, the J end by 4 bases, with 20 bases between. Germline CDR1 and CDR2: MRHNA and SNTAGT. The CDR3 protein is CASQEQMGFAYGYTF. CDR3 DNA sequence: TGTGCCAGCCAGGAACAGATGGGGTTTGCCTATGGCTACACCTTC.

This clonotype was counted between two and nine times. Relative to the germline gene, one junction end is altered; a read error may explain this. The J gene is TRBJ1-5, the V gene TRBV12-3 or TRBV12-4, with 8 positions matching TRBD1. The CDR3 spans 15 residues. The CDR3 nucleotides read TGTGCCAGCAGTTATTCGACAGGGGACAATCAGCCCCGGCATTTT. Translating it yields CASSYSTGDNQPRHF.

This clonotype was seen at least ten times. CDR3 residues: CASSSSLAGGLQETQYF. In nucleotides, the CDR3 is TGTGCCAGCAGCTCCTCCCTAGCGGGGGGGCTTCAAGAGACCCAGTACTTC. The chain combines TRBV7-9 with TRBJ2-5; 12 bases are shared with TRBD2. This CDR3 contains 17 residues. Losses at the gene ends were 4 bases for V and 2 bases for J; bases not matched to a gene: 8. CDR1 is SEHNR, CDR2 FQNEAQ, per germline (reference sequence). The full variable domain, completed using reference TRBV7-9 and TRBJ2-5, is DTGVSQNPRHKITKRGQNVTFRCDPISEHNRLYWYRQTLGQGPEFLTYFQNEAQLEKSRLLSDRFSAERPKGSFSTLEIQRTEQGDSAMYLCASSSSLAGGLQETQYFGPGTRLLVL.

The sample holds many counts of this clonotype. The chain uses TRBV2 and TRBJ2-5; no clear D. With 6 bases removed from V and 5 bases from J, the gap between germline ends came to 7 bases. The CDR3 length is 11 residues. The germline V gene encodes CDR1 SNHLY and CDR2 FYNNEI. The CDR3 nucleotides read TGTGCCAGCAGGCTAGTCGAGACCCAGTACTTC. It encodes CASRLVETQYF.

The V call is TRBV3-1, the J call TRBJ1-2, with 8 bases that match TRBD1. CDR3 length equals 16 residues. Trimming cost V 4 bases and J 8 bases; bases outside gene matches: 15. Germline V gene data show CDR1 as LGHDT and CDR2 as YNNKEL (reference sequence). Here the CDR3 DNA reads TGTGCCAGCAGCCCTCTTGGGTCTCAGGGGGCGCACGGCTACACCTTC. Translated: CASSPLGSQGAHGYTF.

Ten or more counts support this clonotype. The V gene is TRBV27, the J gene TRBJ2-7, with 12 bases identical to TRBD2. This CDR3 region has 17 residues. Germline V gene lookup returns CDR1 MNHEY and CDR2 SMNVEV (reference sequence). The V segment lost 1 base and the J segment 5 bases; nucleotides outside the gene matches: 9. The CDR3 region has the DNA TGTGCCAGCAGTTTATGGGCTAGCGGGGGGGCGGTTCACGAGCAGTACTTC. As protein: CASSLWASGGAVHEQYF.

There are many counts of this clonotype. As DNA, the CDR3 is TGTGCCAGCAGCCGACGCGCAACCGAGGAGACCCAGTACTTC. Translated: CASSRRATEETQYF. The chain is built from TRBV7-9 and TRBJ2-5, with no clear D. V was clipped by 5 bases and J by 5 bases, with 15 bases between them. Germline CDR1 SEHNR, CDR2 FQNEAQ (reference sequence). This CDR3 is built from 14 residues.

The J gene is TRBJ2-3, the V gene TRBV9; TRBD1 might be the D (6 bases). This CDR3 comprises 14 residues. The ends were cut back, 4 bases at V and 4 bases at J, with 13 bases in the middle. Per the germline V gene, CDR1 is SGDLS and CDR2 is YYNGEE. CDR3 in DNA: TGTGCCAGCAGCACAACAGGGATCGCAGATACGCAGTATTTT. It yields the protein CASSTTGIADTQYF. Using reference TRBV9 and TRBJ2-3 for the parts outside the CDR3, the full variable domain is DSGVTQTPKHLITATGQRVTLRCSPRSGDLSVYWYQQSLDQGLQFLIQYYNGEERAKGNILERFSAQQFPDLHSELNLSSLELGDSALYFCASSTTGIADTQYFGPGTRLTVL.

The chain uses TRBV5-1 and TRBJ1-2, with 9 bases that match TRBD1. In germline, CDR1 is SGHRS, CDR2 YFSETQ. The length of the CDR3 is 15 residues. V was pared by 4 bases and J by 8 bases, with 12 bases of the junction left unmatched. This chain's CDR3 is CASSEEPGTGLGYTF. The CDR3 DNA reads as TGCGCCAGCAGCGAAGAACCCGGGACAGGGCTGGGCTACACCTTC.

CDR3 sequence reads: CASSSPEQWYEQYF. The DNA for the CDR3 is TGTGCCAGCAGCTCCCCGGAGCAGTGGTACGAGCAGTACTTC. The rearrangement uses TRBV7-9 and TRBJ2-7; unclear D gene. Trimming left V 4 bases short and J 4 bases short, with 14 bases between. CDR1 is SEHNR and CDR2 is FQNEAQ in the germline V gene (reference sequence). The CDR3 is made up of 14 amino acids.

Points on this clonotype: This may come from a read error, since a much larger clone is one base off. The rearrangement uses TRBV3-1 and TRBJ2-5; TRBD2 is a possible D gene (6 bases). CDR1 and CDR2 (germline): LGHDT, YNNKEL (reference sequence). This CDR3 contains 12 residues. Written as DNA, the CDR3 is TGTACCAGCAGCCTCTTCGGGAGTGAGCAGTACTTC. Translation: CTSSLFGSEQYF.

This clonotype was observed a handful of times. The chain uses TRBV15 and TRBJ2-1, with 10 nucleotides matching TRBD1. V gave up 4 bases and J gave up 2 bases; unmatched junction bases: 5. The CDR3 totals 16 residues. The germline CDR1 and CDR2 sequences are LNHNV and YYDKDF (reference sequence). The chain's CDR3 is CATSIDRGRAYNEQFF. The CDR3 DNA sequence: TGTGCCACCAGCATCGACAGGGGGCGAGCCTACAATGAGCAGTTCTTC.

This clonotype occurred a few times. This chain joins TRBV5-4 and TRBJ2-2; maybe TRBD1 (7 bases). The CDR3 totals 13 residues. CDR1 SGHNT and CDR2 YYREEE come from the germline V gene (reference sequence). Deletions cut 6 bases from V and 6 bases from J, with 12 bases between. CDR3 in DNA: TGTGCCAGCACCCCCAGGGGGGCCGGGGAGCTGTTTTTT. Translating it yields CASTPRGAGELFF.

This clonotype was observed many times. The gene calls are TRBV13 and TRBJ2-1, with 8 positions matching TRBD2. V shed 3 bases, J shed 5 bases, and the junction held 12 bases outside the gene matches. This CDR3 contains 17 residues. Germline loops: CDR1 PRHDT, CDR2 FYEKMQ (reference sequence). CDR3 residues: CASSFLRGGLPNNEQFF. CDR3 DNA sequence: TGTGCCAGCAGCTTCCTACGGGGGGGCCTACCAAACAATGAGCAGTTCTTC.

This clonotype came up many times. This chain uses TRBV6-2 or TRBV6-3 with TRBJ2-7; 9 bases align to TRBD1. This CDR3 is 14 amino acids long. The V gene's germline CDR1 is MNHEY and CDR2 SVGEGT. J gave up 4 bases and V 8 bases, and 9 bases lay outside the gene matches. The CDR3 loop reads CASSRDRASYEQYF. CDR3 nucleotides: TGTGCCAGCTCCCGGGACAGGGCATCGTACGAGCAGTACTTC.

This clonotype was counted at least ten times. The rearrangement uses TRBV12-3 or TRBV12-4 and TRBJ2-5, with 12 bases aligning to TRBD1. This CDR3 contains 18 residues. Trimming at V came to 6 bases and at J to 5 bases, leaving 16 bases not matched to a gene. CDR3 nucleotide sequence: TGTGCCAGCAGCCGCCTGGGACAGGGGGCAGGCGTTGGGGAGACCCAGTACTTC. This gives the protein CASSRLGQGAGVGETQYF.

This clonotype turned up a few times. Just one base apart from a much larger clone, this may be a read error. The chain carries TRBV20-1 and TRBJ2-1; D perhaps matches TRBD1 (6 bases). The tail of the sequence fits TRBJ2-7 better, so the J call may be wrong. The length of the CDR3 is 14 residues. CDR1 is DFQATT and CDR2 is SNEGSKA in the germline V gene (reference sequence). DNA of the CDR3: TGCAGTGCGAGACCGGGACAATCCTACAATGAGCAGTACTTC. Translated: CSARPGQSYNEQYF.

This clonotype has ten or more counts. The J gene is TRBJ2-3, the V gene TRBV6-5; D is perhaps TRBD2 (7 bases). The CDR3 contains 15 residues. CDR1 is MNHEY and CDR2 is SVGAGI in the germline V gene. Trimming pared 3 bases from V and 4 bases from J, leaving 14 bases between. The CDR3 here is CASSYWGGVSDTQYF. The CDR3 DNA sequence: TGTGCCAGCAGTTATTGGGGGGGCGTGTCAGATACGCAGTATTTT.

The table lists this clonotype with many counts. This chain links TRBV6-6 with TRBJ2-3; 9 nucleotides match TRBD2. J was trimmed by 4 bases and V by 3 bases; bases with no gene match: 8. This CDR3 is 16 amino acids long. Germline CDR1 is MNHNY and CDR2 is SVGAGI (reference sequence). The CDR3 sequence is CASSYGASGDPDTQYF. CDR3 sequence (DNA): TGTGCCAGCAGTTATGGGGCTAGCGGGGACCCAGATACGCAGTATTTT.

The V and J genes are TRBV4-1 and TRBJ2-5, with a tentative D call TRBD2 (6 bases). V shed 1 base and J shed 0 bases, with 15 bases lying between them. Looked up from germline, CDR1 is MGHRA and CDR2 is YSYEKL. The CDR3 sequence is 17 residues long. CDR3 coding DNA: TGCGCCAGCAGCCAAGCCGCGGGGTTGGCCAACCAAGAGACCCAGTACTTC. Protein sequence: CASSQAAGLANQETQYF.

This clonotype was counted between two and nine times. A much larger clonotype is one base distant, so this may be a read error. This sequence joins TRBV5-1 and TRBJ2-5; no clear D gene. Germline V CDR1 and CDR2: SGHRS, YFSETQ. The CDR3 has 13 amino acids. The ends were cut back, 0 bases at V and 11 bases at J, with 14 bases in the middle. Here the CDR3 reads CASSLAGQNEQYF. CDR3 coding DNA: TGCGCCAGCAGCTTGGCCGGTCAGAATGAGCAGTACTTC.

This clonotype was found many times. J is TRBJ2-5 and V is TRBV9; D may be TRBD1 (6 bases). Trimming took 3 bases from V and 3 from J, leaving 15 bases between them. Per germline, CDR1 SGDLS and CDR2 YYNGEE. This CDR3 contains 15 residues. The CDR3 here is CASSATGTQKETQYF. DNA for the CDR3: TGTGCCAGCAGCGCAACCGGGACACAAAAAGAGACCCAGTACTTC.

As concerns this clonotype: One base away lies a much larger clone, so this may be a sequencing read error. The V call is TRBV15, the J call TRBJ2-5; D is unclear. There are 15 residues in the CDR3. The V gene's germline CDR1 is LNHNV and CDR2 YYDKDF (reference sequence). CDR3: CATSRERTYQEPQYF. The CDR3 DNA follows: TGTGCCACCAGCAGAGAACGGACGTACCAAGAGCCCCAGTACTTC.